Following are 20 T cell receptor beta chains from one sample sequenced in a study of control samples from healthy donors and cancer patients. Profiled with immunoSEQ multiplex PCR; TCRdb holds only in-frame clones, not every one. The table records about 150,000 clones, 90% to 95% of them present only once. Sample: blood. These receptors all stem from a man aged 40-50 years in good health.

This sequence joins TRBV6-5 and TRBJ2-7; possibly TRBD1 for D (6 bases). The germline V gene has CDR1 MNHEY and CDR2 SVGAGI. The CDR3 has 14 residues. V was cut by 6 bases and J by 0 bases, with 12 bases left in between. CDR3 nucleotides: TGTGCCAGCAGGGTAGGGGGTAGCTCCTACGAGCAGTACTTC. Translation gives CASRVGGSSYEQYF.

This clone appeared a single time. V and J are TRBV5-4 and TRBJ2-7; D is ambiguous. V dropped 2 bases and J dropped 2 bases, with 8 bases sitting between them. The CDR3 runs 13 residues. Germline assignment: CDR1 SGHNT and CDR2 YYREEE (reference sequence). The CDR3 loop reads CASSFTGTYEQYF. CDR3 bases: TGTGCCAGCAGCTTCACTGGGACCTACGAGCAGTACTTC.

This chain connects TRBV7-9 to TRBJ2-7; D is perhaps TRBD1 (6 bases). Trimming removed 6 bases from V and 3 bases from J, with 27 bases in between. CDR3 length: 18 amino acids. The germline gives CDR1 SEHNR, CDR2 FQNEAQ (reference sequence). In DNA, the CDR3 is TGTGCCAGCAGGGATACAGGGACGAAGCGGCGGTCCCTCTACGAGCAGTACTTC. It codes for CASRDTGTKRRSLYEQYF.

The chain joins TRBV6-5 to TRBJ1-4; unclear D gene. This CDR3 is built from 15 residues. Trimming pared 5 bases from V and 0 bases from J, leaving 10 bases between. CDR1 and CDR2 from the germline V gene are MNHEY and SVGAGI. The CDR3 loop reads CASSPFLTTNEKLFF. Written as DNA, the CDR3 is TGTGCCAGCAGTCCTTTTTTGACAACTAATGAAAAACTGTTTTTT.

J is TRBJ2-2 and V is TRBV11-2, with D perhaps TRBD1 or TRBD2 (5 bases each). Per the germline V gene, CDR1 is SGHAT and CDR2 is FQNNGV. The CDR3 has 15 residues. V lost 5 bases and J 5 bases, leaving 15 bases between the germline ends. The CDR3 DNA follows: TGTGCCAGCAGCCCCATTTCGGGGCATACCGGGGAGCTGTTTTTT. Translating gives CASSPISGHTGELFF.

The rearrangement joins TRBV18 to TRBJ1-4, with 7 positions matching TRBD1. Germline CDR1 KGHSH, CDR2 LQKENI. The ends lost 5 bases at V and 11 bases at J; junction bases unmatched: 5. The CDR3 totals 12 residues. The CDR3 sequence: CASSADREKLFF. The CDR3 bases are TGTGCCAGCTCAGCCGACAGGGAGAAACTGTTTTTT.

This clone showed up just once. The chain is built from TRBV4-2 and TRBJ2-7; possibly TRBD1 or TRBD2 for D (6 bases each). The CDR3 sequence is 16 residues long. Trimming cost V 5 bases and J 5 bases, with 22 bases left between them. The germline V gene has CDR1 LGHNA and CDR2 YNFKEQ. The CDR3 region has the DNA TGTGCCAGCAGCTTGGGGGGCGGGCTTGGAGGAAACGAGCAGTACTTC. Translation gives CASSLGGGLGGNEQYF.

The chain has TRBV12-3 or TRBV12-4 and TRBJ2-7, with 9 bases aligning to TRBD1. The CDR3 runs 13 residues. The trim removed 6 bases at V and 6 bases at J, leaving 6 bases unmatched. CDR3 in amino acids: CASRQTTGGEQYF. As DNA, the CDR3 is TGTGCCAGCAGGCAAACGACAGGGGGCGAGCAGTACTTC.

This clone showed up just once. The chain has TRBV9 and TRBJ2-3; D is unresolved. The CDR3 sequence is 13 residues long. Germline V lookup: CDR1 SGDLS, CDR2 YYNGEE. The ends were cut back, 1 base at V and 4 bases at J, with 7 bases in the middle. CDR3 nucleotide sequence: TGTGCCAGCAGCGTAATGGGCCCAGATACGCAGTATTTT. Translated: CASSVMGPDTQYF.

This rearrangement joins TRBV12-5 to TRBJ1-4; 10 nucleotides agree with TRBD1. Germline CDR1 reads LGHNT; CDR2 reads FRNRAP. J gave up 10 bases and V 1 base, and 9 bases lay outside the gene matches. The length of the CDR3 is 16 residues. The CDR3 nucleotides read TGTGCTAGTGGTTTGGCCCGGACAGGGGGTCAAGGAAAACTGTTTTTT. This sequence encodes CASGLARTGGQGKLFF.

The chain couples TRBV18 to TRBJ1-6; 9 bases align to TRBD1. Germline-derived CDR1 and CDR2 are KGHSH and LQKENI. The CDR3 runs to 16 residues. Trimming cost V 3 bases and J 7 bases; bases outside gene matches: 7. The CDR3 DNA reads as TGTGCCAGCTCACCGCCCGGGACAGGGTCCAATTCACCCCTCCACTTT. This translates into CASSPPGTGSNSPLHF.

The gene calls are TRBV11-2 and TRBJ2-2, with no clear D. Germline assignment: CDR1 SGHAT and CDR2 FQNNGV. The CDR3 loop spans 13 amino acids. The V gene lost 6 bases and the J gene lost 6 bases, with 11 bases spanning the gap. CDR3 sequence: CASRIIAAGELFF. In nucleotides, the CDR3 is TGTGCCAGCAGGATCATTGCGGCCGGGGAGCTGTTTTTT.

The table lists this clone with a count of one. V usage is TRBV7-2 and J usage is TRBJ1-2; D is unresolved. CDR3 size: 15 residues. Deletions cut 1 base from V and 7 bases from J, with 16 bases between. The germline gives CDR1 SGHTA, CDR2 FQGNSA. The CDR3 DNA is TGTGCCAGCAGCTTAGAGGGCAGAATCCCCCCTGGCTACACCTTC. Residues: CASSLEGRIPPGYTF.

The chain employs TRBV9 and TRBJ1-2; TRBD1 agrees at 9 bases. There are 15 residues in the CDR3. V lost 4 bases to trimming and J lost 6 bases; unmatched junction nucleotides: 10. The V gene's germline CDR1 is SGDLS and CDR2 YYNGEE. The CDR3 sequence is CASSTTTGGANGYTF. The DNA of the CDR3 is TGTGCCAGCAGCACCACTACAGGGGGCGCGAATGGCTACACCTTC.

The chain combines TRBV18 with TRBJ2-5; tentative D call: TRBD2 (5 bases). This CDR3 is 14 amino acids long. Looked up from germline, CDR1 is KGHSH and CDR2 is LQKENI. V lost 2 bases, J lost 4 bases, and 11 bases lay in between. CDR3 region: CASSPGGERETQYF. As DNA, the CDR3 is TGTGCCAGCTCACCAGGTGGGGAGAGAGAGACCCAGTACTTC.

The chain joins TRBV5-1 to TRBJ1-2, with TRBD1 matching 7 bases. The CDR3 extends over 14 amino acids. V trimming: 0 bases; J trimming: 8 bases; junction bases outside the gene matches: 7. CDR1 is SGHRS and CDR2 is YFSETQ in the germline V gene. The CDR3 DNA is TGCGCCAGCAGCTTGGCCGGTCAGGGGGACGGCTACACCTTC. Translated, it gives CASSLAGQGDGYTF. The full variable domain, with the rest looked up from reference TRBV5-1 and TRBJ1-2, is KAGVTQTPRYLIKTRGQQVTLSCSPISGHRSVSWYQQTPGQGLQFLFEYFSETQRNKGNFPGRFSGRQFSNSRSEMNVSTLELGDSALYLCASSLAGQGDGYTFGSGTRLTVV.

The chain uses TRBV5-4 and TRBJ1-2; the D is unclear. The V gene lost 3 bases and the J gene lost 4 bases, with 10 bases spanning the gap. The CDR3 has 13 amino acids. CDR1 and CDR2 from the germline V gene are SGHNT and YYREEE (reference sequence). The CDR3 loop is CASSSARSYGYTF. In DNA form, the CDR3 reads TGTGCCAGCAGCTCCGCCAGATCCTATGGCTACACCTTC.

In the case of this clone: The germline gene is not matched at one end of the junction; a read error may be the cause. The CDR3 nucleotides are TGTGCCAGCAGCCAAGACTTCGGACAGATCAATTTT. It is translated as CASSQDFGQINF. The rearrangement joins TRBV3-1 (or the pseudogene TRBV3-2) to TRBJ1-4, with D possibly matching TRBD1 (6 bases). Per the germline V gene, CDR1 is LGHDT and CDR2 is YNNKEL (reference sequence). The CDR3 sequence is 12 residues long.

This clone has just one count. CDR3 nucleotide sequence: TGTGCCACCAGTGACCCAGGGCACAGGGGGCAGCCCCAGCATTTT. Translation gives CATSDPGHRGQPQHF. The gene calls are TRBV24-1 and TRBJ1-5; the match to TRBD1 covers 8 bases. Germline-derived CDR1 and CDR2 are KGHDR and SFDVKD. V dropped 4 bases and J dropped 7; count of bases not matched to a gene: 8. The CDR3 loop spans 15 amino acids.

The gene calls are TRBV12-3 or TRBV12-4 and TRBJ2-1; a weak D match, TRBD2 (6 bases). Trimming shortened V by 5 bases and J by 14 bases, and 13 bases separated the two germline ends. This CDR3 is 11 amino acids long. DNA of the CDR3: TGTGCCAGCAGTCAGACTAGATTGAAGTTCTTC. It translates to CASSQTRLKFF.